Presented here are 21 T cell receptor beta chains from one specimen sequenced in a study of blood T cell repertoires in COVID-19. Sequencing was performed with immunoSEQ multiplex PCR; in TCRdb, only in-frame clones are kept and a portion is missing. Counted here are about 180,000 clones, 70% to 80% occurring once; the ten biggest clones make up about an eighth. The sequenced sample was PBMCs or T cells enriched from blood (not recorded which). All receptors come from a man aged 60 to 69 who had been exposed to COVID-19.

The chain has TRBV6-7 and TRBJ1-1; 9 nucleotides align to TRBD1. TRBV6-7 is reported as an ORF; its role is uncertain. The trim removed 8 bases at V and 4 bases at J, leaving 14 bases unmatched. The CDR3 runs to 16 residues. The CDR3 here is CASEKDRGLGCTEAFF. The CDR3 DNA sequence: TGTGCCAGCGAAAAGGACAGGGGCCTTGGGTGCACTGAAGCTTTCTTT.

The V gene is TRBV28, the J gene TRBJ1-4; D gene uncertain. Trimming pared 6 bases from V and 4 bases from J, leaving 12 bases between. Germline V lookup: CDR1 MDHEN, CDR2 SYDVKM. The CDR3 is 14 residues long. As DNA, the CDR3 is TGTGCCAGCAGCCTCGGACTTAATAATGAAAAACTGTTTTTT. Encoded protein: CASSLGLNNEKLFF.

The V and J genes are TRBV5-1 and TRBJ2-3; TRBD2 agrees at 13 bases. Germline V CDR1 and CDR2: SGHRS, YFSETQ. V lost 4 bases to trimming and J lost 3 bases; unmatched junction nucleotides: 5. CDR3 length: 16 residues. The CDR3 DNA is TGCGCCAGCAGCACCGGGACTAGCGGGAAAACAGATACGCAGTATTTT. The encoded protein is CASSTGTSGKTDTQYF. The variable domain in full, completed from reference TRBV5-1 and TRBJ2-3, reads KAGVTQTPRYLIKTRGQQVTLSCSPISGHRSVSWYQQTPGQGLQFLFEYFSETQRNKGNFPGRFSGRQFSNSRSEMNVSTLELGDSALYLCASSTGTSGKTDTQYFGPGTRLTVL.

V usage is TRBV5-4 and J usage is TRBJ1-2; 10 bases align to TRBD1. Trimming took 4 bases from V and 4 from J; bases not matched to a gene: 7. This CDR3 contains 15 residues. CDR1 and CDR2 from the germline V gene are SGHNT and YYREEE (reference sequence). CDR3 protein: CASSTDRGRTYGYTF. CDR3 nucleotide sequence: TGTGCCAGCAGCACCGACAGGGGGCGCACCTATGGCTACACCTTC.

The chain employs TRBV9 and TRBJ1-2; D might be TRBD1 (5 bases). Germline CDR1 reads SGDLS; CDR2 reads YYNGEE. CDR3 length: 15 amino acids. V lost 0 bases and J lost 4, with 13 bases in between. The CDR3 DNA reads TGTGCCAGCAGCGTAGGCGGGGGAAACCTCTATGGCTACACCTTC. Translated: CASSVGGGNLYGYTF. The full variable domain, its missing parts supplied by reference TRBV9 and TRBJ1-2, is DSGVTQTPKHLITATGQRVTLRCSPRSGDLSVYWYQQSLDQGLQFLIQYYNGEERAKGNILERFSAQQFPDLHSELNLSSLELGDSALYFCASSVGGGNLYGYTFGSGTRLTVV.

This clone was seen a handful of times. The chain couples TRBV19 to TRBJ2-7; no firm D call. Deletions cut 0 bases from V and 2 bases from J, with 14 bases between. Germline V lookup: CDR1 LNHDA, CDR2 SQIVND (reference sequence). The CDR3 runs 16 residues. CDR3 protein: CASSIDNFEKPYEQYF. The CDR3 bases are TGTGCCAGTAGTATAGATAACTTTGAGAAACCCTACGAGCAGTACTTC.

This chain uses TRBV5-1 with TRBJ2-1; the match to TRBD2 covers 13 bases. The CDR3 is 18 amino acids. CDR1 is SGHRS and CDR2 is YFSETQ in the germline V gene. V lost 3 bases, J lost 3 bases, and 9 bases stayed unmatched. The CDR3 protein is CASSWGLAGRAIYNEQFF. CDR3 in DNA: TGCGCCAGCAGCTGGGGACTAGCGGGGCGAGCGATCTACAATGAGCAGTTCTTC.

The gene calls are TRBV19 and TRBJ1-1; 7 bases match TRBD1. The CDR3 contains 14 residues. V was clipped by 10 bases and J by 1 base; unmatched bases: 9. The V gene's germline CDR1 is LNHDA and CDR2 SQIVND (reference sequence). Here the CDR3 reads CATRQGGWNTEAFF. The CDR3 DNA sequence: TGTGCCACCCGACAGGGAGGATGGAACACTGAAGCTTTCTTT.

The rearrangement links TRBV12-5 to TRBJ2-5, with TRBD1 matching 11 bases. The CDR3 has 15 residues. Germline lookup yields CDR1 LGHNT and CDR2 FRNRAP. The V gene end was trimmed by 6 bases and the J gene end by 4 bases; junction bases not matched to a gene: 7. The CDR3 DNA reads TGTGCTAGTGGACCCAGGGACAGGGGGGGAGAGACCCAGTACTTC. Residues: CASGPRDRGGETQYF.

This clone has a single count. Other DNA sequences of this sample code for an identical CDR3. The rearrangement joins TRBV19 to TRBJ1-5, with 8 bases identical to TRBD1. Germline trimming cut 3 bases from V and 7 bases from J; bases unmatched to any gene: 5. Germline V gene data show CDR1 as LNHDA and CDR2 as SQIVND (reference sequence). The CDR3 is 14 residues long. In DNA, the CDR3 is TGTGCCAGTAGTATCAGGGGGCTGGGACAGCCCCAGCATTTT. Translating gives CASSIRGLGQPQHF.

The chain couples TRBV28 to TRBJ1-2; D unresolved. Germline CDR1 is MDHEN and CDR2 is SYDVKM. Between the trimmed V and J ends, which lost 6 bases and 5 bases, there was a span of 16 bases. The CDR3 is 14 residues long. The CDR3 protein is CASRHNEVLYGYTF. The CDR3 nucleotides read TGTGCCAGCAGACATAACGAGGTTCTTTATGGCTACACCTTC.

The chain is built from TRBV28 and TRBJ2-7, with 12 nucleotides matching TRBD1. The J segment lost 5 bases and the V segment lost 6 bases, leaving 2 bases of the junction unmatched. CDR1 is MDHEN, CDR2 SYDVKM, per germline. The CDR3 has 13 amino acids. In DNA, the CDR3 is TGTGCCAGCAGGGGACAGGGGGCCGACGAGCAGTACTTC. Translation: CASRGQGADEQYF.

This clone was found once. The rearrangement joins TRBV15 to TRBJ1-4, with D maybe TRBD1 (6 bases). The germline V and J ends were trimmed by 9 bases and 5 bases, with 16 bases remaining between them. Per germline, CDR1 LNHNV and CDR2 YYDKDF (reference sequence). This CDR3 region has 14 residues. The CDR3 bases are TGTGCCACAAGCCAGGCAGGGGAAAATGAAAAACTGTTTTTT. Its translation: CATSQAGENEKLFF.

The gene calls are TRBV12-3 or TRBV12-4 and TRBJ2-1; possible D gene TRBD2, 5 bases. Trimming shortened V by 6 bases and J by 12 bases, and 12 bases separated the two germline ends. The CDR3 covers 11 residues. Here the CDR3 DNA reads TGTGCCAGCAGCAAAGAAGGGAGGCAGTTCTTC. It codes for CASSKEGRQFF.

This clone was detected only a few times. V and J are TRBV11-3 and TRBJ2-6; 7 bases match TRBD2. This CDR3 contains 20 residues. The germline gives CDR1 SGHNT, CDR2 YENEEA. Trimming at V came to 5 bases and at J to 0 bases, leaving 16 bases not matched to a gene. CDR3 residues: CASSLGRFLAEPSGANVLTF. DNA of the CDR3: TGTGCCAGCAGCCTGGGTAGATTCCTAGCGGAACCCTCTGGGGCCAACGTCCTGACTTTC.

This chain links TRBV30 with TRBJ1-5; tentatively, D is TRBD1 (6 bases). The CDR3 has 14 residues. V was shortened by 2 bases and J by 4 bases, with 12 bases between the two germline ends. Germline V gives CDR1 GTSNPN, CDR2 SVGIG (reference sequence). Here the CDR3 DNA reads TGTGCCTGGAGTTCTGGGGGCCCGAATCAGCCCCAGCATTTT. It translates to CAWSSGGPNQPQHF.

The gene calls are TRBV19 and TRBJ2-1; TRBD2 agrees at 11 bases. V lost 1 base, J lost 6 bases, and 17 bases stayed unmatched. CDR3 length: 20 amino acids. Looked up from germline, CDR1 is LNHDA and CDR2 is SQIVND (reference sequence). CDR3 coding DNA: TGTGCCAGTAGTATAGGGAGGGGCTTGCTAGCGGGAGGTCTGGGCAATGAGCAGTTCTTC. It yields the protein CASSIGRGLLAGGLGNEQFF.

The rearrangement links TRBV6-5 to TRBJ1-5; TRBD1 agrees at 9 bases. The CDR3 totals 15 residues. The V gene end was trimmed by 2 bases and the J gene end by 4 bases; junction bases not matched to a gene: 3. CDR1 and CDR2 from the germline V gene are MNHEY and SVGAGI. The CDR3 here is CASSYGTGINQPQHF. The CDR3 nucleotides read TGTGCCAGCAGTTACGGGACAGGGATAAATCAGCCCCAGCATTTT.

This clone was seen a handful of times. CDR3 residues: CASSELPSSGNTIYF. CDR3 in DNA: TGTGCCAGCAGTGAATTACCGAGCTCTGGAAACACCATATATTTT. The V and J genes are TRBV2 and TRBJ1-3, with D hard to call. CDR1 is SNHLY, CDR2 FYNNEI, per germline. Trimming left V 2 bases short and J 0 bases short, with 8 bases between. The CDR3 sequence is 15 residues long.

This chain connects TRBV5-1 to TRBJ2-5; TRBD2 aligns across 11 bases. The CDR3 has 16 amino acids. From germline, CDR1 is SGHRS and CDR2 YFSETQ. Trimming took 4 bases from V and 4 from J; bases not matched to a gene: 9. CDR3: CASSPTSGSVRETQYF. CDR3 coding DNA: TGCGCCAGCAGCCCAACTAGCGGGAGTGTGAGAGAGACCCAGTACTTC. The full variable domain, with the rest looked up from reference TRBV5-1 and TRBJ2-5, is KAGVTQTPRYLIKTRGQQVTLSCSPISGHRSVSWYQQTPGQGLQFLFEYFSETQRNKGNFPGRFSGRQFSNSRSEMNVSTLELGDSALYLCASSPTSGSVRETQYFGPGTRLLVL.

The chain couples TRBV5-1 to TRBJ2-3, with D unclear. CDR1 SGHRS and CDR2 YFSETQ come from the germline V gene. This CDR3 has 14 residues. V was clipped by 1 base and J by 2 bases, with 8 bases between them. The CDR3 bases are TGCGCCAGCAGCTTGAGTACAGCCACAGATACGCAGTATTTT. Its protein product is CASSLSTATDTQYF.